These T cell receptor beta chains were read from a single sample in a study of T cells in Graves' hyperthyroidism and ophthalmopathy. TCRdb ran MiXCR on the multiplex PCR reads and lists one entry per CDR3 protein. The table has about 400,000 distinct CDR3 sequences, around 25% seen once; the top ten hold roughly 70%. Sequencing was done on a sample of blood. The receptor source for this set is a man over 45 with Graves' hyperthyroidism. The conserved cysteine and the conserved F or W are not part of the CDR3 here.

j_call | v_call | cdr3_aa
TRBJ2-3 | TRBV20-1 | SAEALAGARGSVEAQY
TRBJ2-1 | TRBV24-1 | ATSRSSGDNEQF
TRBJ2-7 | TRBV3-1 | ASSQAPGQSYEQY
TRBJ1-2 | TRBV12-3/TRBV12-4 | ASSPHSGTGYGYT
TRBJ2-7 | TRBV6-1 | ASRSSGRAGQY
TRBJ2-7 | TRBV7-9 | ASSFAPGGGEQY
TRBJ2-3 | TRBV27 | ASSLQGPRGDTQY
TRBJ2-1 | TRBV20-1 | SARVEGEQF
TRBJ1-1 | TRBV7-6 | ASSVDGLNTEAF
TRBJ1-1 | TRBV28 | ASSSPDRGNTEAF
TRBJ2-7 | TRBV19 | ASSTIDSSSYEQY
TRBJ2-1 | TRBV29-1 | SVGLAGVSEQF
TRBJ1-3 | TRBV20-1 | SAKEGAGNTIY
TRBJ2-6 | TRBV30 | AWSGFGGRSGANVLT
TRBJ2-2 | TRBV2 | ASSRGAGSGTGELF
TRBJ2-7 | TRBV25-1 | ASSDFTGANEQY
TRBJ1-4 | TRBV30 | AWSTGSANEKLF
TRBJ2-1 | TRBV7-3 | ASSLEWGGFNEQF
TRBJ1-2 | TRBV20-1 | SAREEIYGYT
TRBJ2-7 | TRBV27 | ASTTLGTGGREQY
TRBJ2-5 | TRBV3-1 | ASSQVGGLETQY
TRBJ2-4 | TRBV19 | ASIPTGSYIQY
TRBJ2-3 | TRBV30 | AWMEMGRDTQY
TRBJ2-5 | TRBV12-3/TRBV12-4 | ASSLARDRVYQETQY
TRBJ2-1 | TRBV24-1 | ATSDFGRDSYNEQF
TRBJ2-7 | TRBV12-3/TRBV12-4 | ASGSRGGYEQY
TRBJ1-2 | TRBV5-1 | ASSLAKGTGVGYT
TRBJ2-5 | TRBV7-9 | ASSSGRIQETQY
TRBJ2-7 | TRBV6-5 | ASSYWTSGTYEQY
TRBJ2-1 | TRBV7-3 | ASSLTGGEQF
TRBJ1-1 | TRBV28 | ASSSLVEKAF
TRBJ2-2 | TRBV27 | ASTHQVARPTGELF
TRBJ2-5 | TRBV20-1 | SAKRGETQY
TRBJ2-1 | TRBV11-2 | ASSWTLAGGYNEQF
TRBJ2-3 | TRBV27 | ASLGTSGGFRDTQY
TRBJ1-2 | TRBV19 | ATTGGLGYT
TRBJ2-7 | TRBV28 | ASSFLRTPYEQY
TRBJ1-2 | TRBV29-1 | SVTRQGDNYDGYT